The rows below give T cell receptor beta chains drawn from one sample of a study of T cells after yellow fever vaccination. TCRdb re-called the 5' RACE reads through MiXCR, storing one row per CDR3 protein. The sample records hundreds of thousands of distinct CDR3 sequences, roughly a sixth being singletons. The material sequenced was PBMCs, taken before the yellow fever booster vaccination. The source is a man aged 18 to 29 who received the YFV17D yellow fever vaccine. Both conserved end residues are part of each CDR3. A D gene is named only where the DNA matches it firmly. Size is stated for part of the rows, as once, few or many counts, or as a class when the clone is expanded.

j_gene: TRBJ2-1; d_gene: TRBD1; abundance: -; v_gene: TRBV6-5; CDR3aa: CASRRSGQGVNEQFF; CDR3nt: TGTGCCAGCAGACGCTCGGGACAGGGTGTCAATGAGCAGTTCTTC
j_gene: TRBJ2-3; d_gene: -; abundance: -; v_gene: TRBV9; CDR3aa: CASSVDGGATDTQYF; CDR3nt: TGTGCCAGCAGCGTAGACGGCGGGGCAACAGATACGCAGTATTTT
j_gene: TRBJ2-5; d_gene: -; abundance: few; v_gene: TRBV3-1; CDR3aa: CASSQVGSQGETQYF; CDR3nt: TGTGCCAGCAGCCAAGTTGGCTCGCAGGGTGAGACCCAGTACTTC
j_gene: TRBJ1-5; d_gene: -; abundance: few; v_gene: TRBV5-5; CDR3aa: CASSLAIGPKPQHF; CDR3nt: TGTGCCAGCAGCTTGGCCATCGGGCCCAAGCCCCAGCATTTT
j_gene: TRBJ2-3; d_gene: -; abundance: few; v_gene: TRBV6-6; CDR3aa: CASNVVGVTDTQYF; CDR3nt: TGTGCCAGCAATGTGGTAGGGGTCACAGATACGCAGTATTTT
j_gene: TRBJ2-2; d_gene: -; abundance: -; v_gene: TRBV5-1; CDR3aa: CASSSDVDNTGELFF; CDR3nt: TGCGCCAGCAGCTCGGACGTTGATAACACCGGGGAGCTGTTTTTT
j_gene: TRBJ1-2; d_gene: -; abundance: -; v_gene: TRBV3-1; CDR3aa: CASSQDHRGNYYGYTF; CDR3nt: TGTGCCAGCAGCCAAGATCATCGGGGGAACTACTATGGCTACACCTTC
j_gene: TRBJ2-1; d_gene: -; abundance: -; v_gene: TRBV6-2/TRBV6-3; CDR3aa: CASSYPGAEGNEQFF; CDR3nt: TGTGCCAGCAGTTACCCCGGGGCCGAGGGCAATGAGCAGTTCTTC
j_gene: TRBJ2-1; d_gene: -; abundance: -; v_gene: TRBV4-3; CDR3aa: CASSQDVARHNEQFF; CDR3nt: TGCGCCAGCAGCCAAGATGTGGCCAGACACAATGAGCAGTTCTTC
j_gene: TRBJ2-6; d_gene: -; abundance: -; v_gene: TRBV7-2; CDR3aa: CASSLIGGGVTSGANVLTF; CDR3nt: TGTGCCAGCAGCTTAATTGGGGGGGGCGTCACGTCTGGGGCCAACGTCCTGACTTTC
j_gene: TRBJ1-1; d_gene: TRBD1; abundance: few; v_gene: TRBV18; CDR3aa: CASSPGTGINREAFF; CDR3nt: TGTGCCAGCTCACCTGGGACAGGGATAAATAGGGAAGCTTTCTTT
j_gene: TRBJ2-7; d_gene: -; abundance: -; v_gene: TRBV5-5; CDR3aa: CASSPDGTGTYEQYF; CDR3nt: TGTGCCAGCAGCCCCGACGGCACCGGTACATACGAGCAGTACTTC
j_gene: TRBJ1-1; d_gene: -; abundance: -; v_gene: TRBV2; CDR3aa: CASSVESGSNTEAFF; CDR3nt: TGTGCCAGCAGTGTAGAGTCGGGGAGTAACACTGAAGCTTTCTTT
j_gene: TRBJ2-1; d_gene: -; abundance: -; v_gene: TRBV2; CDR3aa: CASKFQTVAYNEQFF; CDR3nt: TGTGCCAGCAAGTTTCAAACCGTAGCTTACAATGAGCAGTTCTTC
j_gene: TRBJ2-1; d_gene: -; abundance: -; v_gene: TRBV9; CDR3aa: CASSVVGASVNEQFF; CDR3nt: TGTGCCAGCAGCGTAGTGGGGGCTAGCGTCAATGAGCAGTTCTTC
j_gene: TRBJ1-4; d_gene: -; abundance: -; v_gene: TRBV12-3/TRBV12-4; CDR3aa: CASSLSLEKLFF; CDR3nt: TGTGCCAGCAGTTTGAGTCTGGAAAAACTGTTTTTT
j_gene: TRBJ2-1; d_gene: -; abundance: -; v_gene: TRBV4-1; CDR3aa: CASSQDPGRNLGGQFF; CDR3nt: TGCGCCAGCAGCCAAGATCCGGGACGGAACCTGGGGGGGCAGTTCTTC
j_gene: TRBJ1-5; d_gene: -; abundance: -; v_gene: TRBV20-1; CDR3aa: CSAIQGYQPQHF; CDR3nt: TGCAGTGCTATCCAGGGGTATCAGCCCCAGCATTTT
j_gene: TRBJ2-5; d_gene: TRBD1; abundance: -; v_gene: TRBV11-2; CDR3aa: CASSSNRGTQYF; CDR3nt: TGTGCCAGCAGCTCAAACAGGGGAACCCAGTACTTC
j_gene: TRBJ2-5; d_gene: -; abundance: few; v_gene: TRBV24-1; CDR3aa: CATSDSGGTGETQYF; CDR3nt: TGTGCCACCAGTGACTCTGGAGGAACGGGAGAGACCCAGTACTTC
j_gene: TRBJ2-1; d_gene: TRBD1; abundance: few; v_gene: TRBV5-5; CDR3aa: CASSFPGTARNEQFF; CDR3nt: TGTGCCAGCAGCTTCCCGGGGACAGCCCGCAATGAGCAGTTCTTC
j_gene: TRBJ2-3; d_gene: TRBD2; abundance: -; v_gene: TRBV10-3; CDR3aa: CAISGGLAGGGTDTQYF; CDR3nt: TGTGCCATCAGTGGAGGACTAGCGGGGGGGGGCACAGATACGCAGTATTTT
j_gene: TRBJ1-5; d_gene: -; abundance: few; v_gene: TRBV21-1; CDR3aa: CASTEAGSIDSPIYYNQPQHF; CDR3nt: TGTGCCAGCACCGAGGCGGGTTCTATAGACAGCCCAATCTATTACAATCAGCCCCAGCATTTT
j_gene: TRBJ2-2; d_gene: TRBD1; abundance: many; v_gene: TRBV7-8; CDR3aa: CASSSRTGLYTGELFF; CDR3nt: TGTGCCAGCAGCTCTAGGACAGGACTTTACACCGGGGAGCTGTTTTTT
j_gene: TRBJ1-1; d_gene: -; abundance: few; v_gene: TRBV7-9; CDR3aa: CASSLAQGTNTEAFF; CDR3nt: TGTGCCAGCAGCTTAGCTCAGGGAACGAACACTGAAGCTTTCTTT
j_gene: TRBJ1-5; d_gene: -; abundance: -; v_gene: TRBV12-3/TRBV12-4; CDR3aa: CASRGSYQPQHF; CDR3nt: TGTGCCAGCAGGGGATCGTATCAGCCCCAGCATTTT
j_gene: TRBJ2-3; d_gene: TRBD2; abundance: few; v_gene: TRBV20-1; CDR3aa: CSAGNLGGWTDTQYF; CDR3nt: TGCAGTGCTGGGAACTTGGGGGGGTGGACAGATACGCAGTATTTT
j_gene: TRBJ2-3; d_gene: -; abundance: few; v_gene: TRBV7-2; CDR3aa: CASTRSLGADTQYF; CDR3nt: TGTGCCAGCACCCGCTCTCTCGGGGCAGATACGCAGTATTTT
j_gene: TRBJ2-1; d_gene: TRBD1; abundance: -; v_gene: TRBV5-1; CDR3aa: CASRSPDRGVDEQFF; CDR3nt: TGCGCCAGCAGATCGCCGGACAGGGGGGTCGATGAGCAGTTCTTC
j_gene: TRBJ2-3; d_gene: -; abundance: few; v_gene: TRBV7-2; CDR3aa: CASSSIDRTRDTQYF; CDR3nt: TGTGCCAGCAGCTCGATCGACCGCACCCGAGATACGCAGTATTTT
j_gene: TRBJ2-3; d_gene: -; abundance: few; v_gene: TRBV2; CDR3aa: CASIEGGHADTQYF; CDR3nt: TGTGCCAGCATTGAGGGGGGGCATGCAGATACGCAGTATTTT
j_gene: TRBJ1-2; d_gene: -; abundance: few; v_gene: TRBV5-1; CDR3aa: CASSLNGPQESYTF; CDR3nt: TGCGCCAGCAGCTTGAACGGACCGCAGGAGTCCTACACCTTC
j_gene: TRBJ1-6; d_gene: TRBD1; abundance: -; v_gene: TRBV7-9; CDR3aa: CASSSTGSSYNSPLHF; CDR3nt: TGTGCCAGCAGCTCGACAGGGAGCTCCTATAATTCACCCCTCCACTTT
j_gene: TRBJ1-2; d_gene: TRBD1; abundance: -; v_gene: TRBV7-9; CDR3aa: CASRSTGSGYTF; CDR3nt: TGTGCCAGCAGATCGACAGGGAGTGGCTACACCTTC
j_gene: TRBJ1-1; d_gene: -; abundance: -; v_gene: TRBV15; CDR3aa: CATTRPPNTEAFF; CDR3nt: TGTGCCACCACCCGACCTCCGAACACTGAAGCTTTCTTT
j_gene: TRBJ2-3; d_gene: TRBD2; abundance: many; v_gene: TRBV10-3; CDR3aa: CAIGGADTQYF; CDR3nt: TGTGCCATCGGGGGGGCAGATACGCAGTATTTT
j_gene: TRBJ2-2; d_gene: TRBD2; abundance: few; v_gene: TRBV4-1; CDR3aa: CASSQGRLTSGNTGELFF; CDR3nt: TGCGCCAGCAGCCAAGGACGCTTGACTAGCGGCAACACCGGGGAGCTGTTTTTT
j_gene: TRBJ1-5; d_gene: -; abundance: few; v_gene: TRBV12-3/TRBV12-4; CDR3aa: CASSLMSSNQPQHF; CDR3nt: TGTGCCAGCAGTTTAATGAGTAGCAATCAGCCCCAGCATTTT
j_gene: TRBJ2-5; d_gene: TRBD2; abundance: -; v_gene: TRBV6-5; CDR3aa: CASRPSGAFQETQYF; CDR3nt: TGTGCCAGCAGACCTAGCGGGGCCTTCCAAGAGACCCAGTACTTC
j_gene: TRBJ2-2; d_gene: TRBD2; abundance: few; v_gene: TRBV20-1; CDR3aa: CSATGLAGGANTGELFF; CDR3nt: TGCAGTGCTACGGGACTAGCGGGGGGGGCGAACACCGGGGAGCTGTTTTTT
j_gene: TRBJ1-6; d_gene: -; abundance: few; v_gene: TRBV9; CDR3aa: CARERESPLHF; CDR3nt: TGTGCCAGAGAGCGGGAATCACCCCTCCACTTT
j_gene: TRBJ2-1; d_gene: TRBD2; abundance: few; v_gene: TRBV6-6; CDR3aa: CASSHLGTSENEQFF; CDR3nt: TGTGCCAGCAGTCACCTCGGGACTAGCGAGAATGAGCAGTTCTTC
j_gene: TRBJ2-1; d_gene: -; abundance: -; v_gene: TRBV7-2; CDR3aa: CASSSSSPFF; CDR3nt: TGTGCCAGCAGCTCCTCCTCCCCGTTCTTC
j_gene: TRBJ2-7; d_gene: TRBD1; abundance: -; v_gene: TRBV10-1; CDR3aa: CASSESTGGYYF; CDR3nt: TGCGCCAGCAGTGAGTCGACAGGGGGGTACTACTTC
j_gene: TRBJ2-7; d_gene: -; abundance: -; v_gene: TRBV5-1; CDR3aa: CASQIMGGPYEQYF; CDR3nt: TGCGCCAGCCAAATAATGGGGGGGCCCTACGAGCAGTACTTC
j_gene: TRBJ2-5; d_gene: TRBD1; abundance: few; v_gene: TRBV10-3; CDR3aa: CAISESTGEETQYF; CDR3nt: TGTGCCATCAGTGAGTCAACAGGGGAAGAGACCCAGTACTTC